This TCR beta chain was sequenced during a study of early T cells in non-severe SARS-CoV-2 infection. The wider study: With bulk RNA from unsorted whole blood as input, sequencing yielded unpaired chains.

Germline CDR1 MNHNS, CDR2 SASEGT. This CDR3 is 16 amino acids long. Trimming stripped 5 bases from V and 6 bases from J, with 19 bases between. TCRdb analysed the 5' RACE reads with MiXCR anew, one entry per CDR3 protein. The table includes some 83,000 distinct CDR3 sequences, 8% to 13% detected once. The input for sequencing was whole blood, taken at baseline. This clonotype originated in an adult who was a healthcare worker with PCR-confirmed SARS-CoV-2 infection or an uninfected control (not recorded which). The V gene is TRBV6-1, the J gene TRBJ2-2, with D unresolved. This CDR3 reads CASSPNQVQLSGELFF. CDR3 bases: TGTGCCAGCAGTCCTAACCAGGTCCAACTGTCCGGGGAGCTGTTTTTT.